This entry concerns a single TCR beta chain. Its matching antigen is unknown. PCR primers comprised 60 Vbeta and 13 Jbeta primers. Only in-frame clones appear in the TCRdb table, and some are missing; sequencing was by immunoSEQ multiplex PCR. The sample contains around 99,000 clones, approximately 71% of which appear only once. The data were obtained in a study of cytomegalovirus exposure and HLA in healthy donors. Study-level results: In a later analysis, parvovirus B19, influenza, CMV and Epstein-Barr virus appeared linked to several top co-occurrence clusters. It was reported in a later analysis that an Asian-associated ancestry cluster showed fewer N-insertions than the approximately 670-donor mean.

This receptor was identified in an older woman in good health and CMV-seropositive. Source material: PBMCs.

As DNA, the CDR3 is TGTGCCATCAGTTCCGGGACTAGCGGCTACGAGCAGTACTTC. As protein: CAISSGTSGYEQYF. The chain joins TRBV10-3 to TRBJ2-7; 11 bases map to TRBD2. The germline V gene encodes CDR1 ENHRY and CDR2 SYGVKD. This CDR3 is built from 14 residues. Trimming removed 5 bases from V and 3 bases from J; junction bases left unmatched: 3.